Listed below are T cell receptor beta chains from one sample, sequenced in a study of T cells in Graves' hyperthyroidism and ophthalmopathy. TCRdb analysed the multiplex PCR reads with MiXCR anew, one entry per CDR3 protein. This sample carries roughly 710,000 distinct CDR3 sequences, 35% of them seen once, and the ten largest clones take more than 25%. The source material was blood. The source is a woman aged 40 to 55 with Graves' hyperthyroidism. Both conserved end residues are part of each CDR3. D genes are given only for firm matches. Rows give clone size only sometimes, using once, few, many, or a class for an expanded clone.

j_call	v_call	clone_size	d_call	cdr3_nt	cdr3_aa
TRBJ1-4	TRBV7-9	few	TRBD1	TGTGCCAGCAGCGCCGGGACAGCCACGAATGAAAAACTGTTTTTT	CASSAGTATNEKLFF
TRBJ1-3	TRBV4-2	many	NA	TGTGCCAGCAGCCAGGGGCAGGATTCAAACACCATATATTTT	CASSQGQDSNTIYF
TRBJ2-2	TRBV7-2	many	TRBD1	TGTGCCAGCAGCTACTACTTGGGACAGGGGAGGGACACCGGGGAGCTGTTTTTT	CASSYYLGQGRDTGELFF
TRBJ1-3	TRBV2	NA	NA	TGTGCCAGCAGTTTAATCCCGGGAGGAAACACCATATATTTT	CASSLIPGGNTIYF
TRBJ1-5	TRBV12-3/TRBV12-4	NA	TRBD1	TGTGCCGTTGGACAGGGGGCTCATCAGCCCCAGCATTTT	CAVGQGAHQPQHF
TRBJ2-2	TRBV9	few	NA	TGTGCCAGCAGCGTAGGTAGAACACCGAAACGGGCCGGGGAGCTGTTTTTT	CASSVGRTPKRAGELFF
TRBJ2-1	TRBV2	few	TRBD2	TGTGCCAGCAGCACTAGCGGGAATAATGAGCAGTTCTTC	CASSTSGNNEQFF
TRBJ2-7	TRBV10-3	many	TRBD2	TGTGCCATCAGTGAGTCCGGCGGGAGGGCCTACGAGCAGTACTTC	CAISESGGRAYEQYF
TRBJ2-5	TRBV20-1	few	NA	TGCAGTGCTAGGTTTGGACAGAGCCTCTCAGGGACCCAGTACTTC	CSARFGQSLSGTQYF
TRBJ2-5	TRBV4-1	few	TRBD1	TGCGCCAGCACCAGAAGCGGGACAGGGGGAGAGACCCAGTACTTC	CASTRSGTGGETQYF
TRBJ2-3	TRBV19	NA	NA	TGTGCCAGTACTCCAAGCGCGGGGACAGATACGCAGTATTTT	CASTPSAGTDTQYF
TRBJ2-7	TRBV7-2	few	NA	TGTGCCAGCAGCTTGGGTAGGAACAACGAGCAGTACTTC	CASSLGRNNEQYF
TRBJ1-1	TRBV13	many	NA	TGTGCCAGCAGGAACGACAGGAACACTGAAGCTTTCTTT	CASRNDRNTEAFF
TRBJ1-1	TRBV6-5	few	NA	TGTGCCAGCAGTTACTCTGGGGTCCGAAGGAACACTGAAGCTTTCTTT	CASSYSGVRRNTEAFF
TRBJ1-3	TRBV25-1	many	NA	TGTGCCAGCAGTGGGGGCCTTGGACGAAACACCATATATTTT	CASSGGLGRNTIYF
TRBJ1-2	TRBV2	few	NA	TGTGCCAGCAGTGAATTCGGGGGCGGCTACACCTTC	CASSEFGGGYTF
TRBJ2-7	TRBV2	NA	TRBD1	TGTGCCAGCAGCGACGGGACAGCCCACGAGCAGTACTTC	CASSDGTAHEQYF
TRBJ1-2	TRBV20-1	many	NA	TGCAGTGCTCAGAGGGAACAAGGCTACACCTTC	CSAQREQGYTF
TRBJ2-7	TRBV29-1	many	TRBD2	TGCAGCGTTGAATCTAGCGGTACTTCCTACGAGCAGTACTTC	CSVESSGTSYEQYF
TRBJ2-7	TRBV15	many	NA	TGTGCCACCAGCAGAGATCTTAGGCTGAGTGCTTCCTACGAGCAGTACTTC	CATSRDLRLSASYEQYF
TRBJ2-5	TRBV7-9	NA	NA	TGTGCCAGCAGCTCCTTGGGAATACAAGAGACCCAGTACTTC	CASSSLGIQETQYF
TRBJ2-5	TRBV29-1	NA	NA	TGCAGCGTTGAAGATCTCGGGTTGGAAGAGACCCAGTACTTC	CSVEDLGLEETQYF
TRBJ2-7	TRBV19	NA	NA	TGTGCCAGCTCACTGACAGAAGGAGCCTCCTACGAGCAGTACTTC	CASSLTEGASYEQYF
TRBJ1-4	TRBV10-3	once	NA	TGTGCCATCAGTGAGACACGGGACGTAGGTCTGTTTTTT	CAISETRDVGLFF
TRBJ1-4	TRBV7-2	NA	NA	TGTGCCAGCAGCTTAACGAAGAGCAATGAAAAACTGTTTTTT	CASSLTKSNEKLFF
TRBJ1-4	TRBV10-2	many	NA	TGCGCCAGCAGGGATCGATGGCGGGATGGGGAAAAACTGTTTTTT	CASRDRWRDGEKLFF
TRBJ2-2	TRBV29-1	few	TRBD1	TGCAGCGTTGAAGCCGGGACAGGGGGTTCCGGGGAGCTGTTTTTT	CSVEAGTGGSGELFF
TRBJ2-7	TRBV10-3	many	NA	TGTGCCATCAGTGAGTCCTACCGAACCTACGAGCAGTACTTC	CAISESYRTYEQYF
TRBJ2-5	TRBV6-2/TRBV6-3	few	NA	TGTGCCAGCGGGCAGACAGTCCAAGAGACCCAGTACTTC	CASGQTVQETQYF
TRBJ2-2	TRBV2	once	NA	TGTGCCAGCGGTCCGGGGGCGAACACCGGGGAGCTGTTTTTT	CASGPGANTGELFF
TRBJ2-7	TRBV10-3	NA	TRBD2	TGTGCCATCAGTGCCCTAGCGGGGTTAGACAATGAGCAGTACTTC	CAISALAGLDNEQYF
TRBJ1-6	TRBV20-1	NA	TRBD1	TGCAGAGCCCAGGGGGCCCGTTCACCCCTCCACTTT	CRAQGARSPLHF
TRBJ2-7	TRBV10-3	few	NA	TGTGCCAGCAGCCCGGGGCGTCTAGCTGGCTACGAGCAGTACTTC	CASSPGRLAGYEQYF
TRBJ1-2	TRBV11-2	NA	NA	TGTGCCGGCAGCAAGGGGGTGGACTATGGCTACACCTTC	CAGSKGVDYGYTF
TRBJ1-5	TRBV2	NA	NA	TGTGCCAGCAGGTTGGACAGAGGGCTAGGGCAGCCCCAGCATTTT	CASRLDRGLGQPQHF
TRBJ2-7	TRBV10-3	once	NA	TGTGCCACCATTCGTAGGGGAGGCAATGAGCAGTACTTC	CATIRRGGNEQYF
TRBJ1-5	TRBV6-1	many	NA	TGTGCCACCTTCCAGGGTAGCAATCAGCCCCAGCATTTT	CATFQGSNQPQHF
TRBJ1-1	TRBV7-9	few	TRBD1	TGTGCCAGCAGCCGGCCAGGACAGGGGATCAAGAACACTGAAGCTTTCTTT	CASSRPGQGIKNTEAFF
TRBJ1-1	TRBV15	many	NA	TGTGCCACCAGCAGAGATAGTCAGACTGAAGCTTTCTTT	CATSRDSQTEAFF
TRBJ1-2	TRBV19	many	TRBD1	TGTGCCAGTACCGTGACAGGGAAGGGCAACTATGGCTACACCTTC	CASTVTGKGNYGYTF
TRBJ1-4	TRBV5-1	once	TRBD1	TGCGCCAGCAGCCCAACCGGGACAGGGCGTGAAAAACTGTTTTTT	CASSPTGTGREKLFF
TRBJ1-6	TRBV7-9	many	NA	TGTGCCACCACCCTATGGGACGGCCATAATTCACCCCTCCACTTT	CATTLWDGHNSPLHF
TRBJ1-4	TRBV12-3/TRBV12-4	NA	NA	TGTGCTATTTGGCCAGGGGCAACTAATGAAAAACTGTTTTTT	CAIWPGATNEKLFF
TRBJ2-5	TRBV7-9	many	NA	TGTGCCAGCAGCTTAGTGGCAGAAACCCAGTACTTC	CASSLVAETQYF